This T cell receptor (beta chain) was found in a study of blood T cell repertoires in COVID-19. CDR1 and CDR2 (germline): MNHNS, SASEGT. The CDR3 spans 15 residues. V dropped 3 bases and J dropped 3 bases, with 13 bases sitting between them. Authors' analysis steps: The assay estimated nucleated cells by amplifying reference gene primers. Measured with immunoSEQ multiplex PCR; TCRdb has only the in-frame clones, and not every one. V and J calls and clone size are given by that table; D and trimming were obtained from the DNA. Of more than 45,000 clones in the sample, 85% to 90% were seen once. The sequence was collected from a human donor in a cohort sampled during active COVID-19. The sequencing sample was made of peripheral blood. J is TRBJ2-3 and V is TRBV6-1; weak D call: TRBD1 (6 bases). CDR3 nucleotides: TGTGCCAGCAGTGATCCTCCTGGACAGACAGATACGCAGTATTTT. Amino acid sequence: CASSDPPGQTDTQYF.